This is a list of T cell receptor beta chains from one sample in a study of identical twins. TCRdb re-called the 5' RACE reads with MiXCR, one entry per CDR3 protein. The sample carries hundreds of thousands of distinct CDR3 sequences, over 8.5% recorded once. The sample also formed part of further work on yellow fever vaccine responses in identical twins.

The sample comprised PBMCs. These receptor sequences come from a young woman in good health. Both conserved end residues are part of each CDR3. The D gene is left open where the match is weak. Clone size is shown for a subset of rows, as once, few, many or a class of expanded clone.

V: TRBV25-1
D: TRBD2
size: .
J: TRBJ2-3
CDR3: CASSPPPQREGTDTQYF
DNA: TGTGCCAGCAGTCCACCTCCGCAGCGGGAAGGAACAGATACGCAGTATTTT

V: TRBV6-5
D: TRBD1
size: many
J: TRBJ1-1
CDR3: CASSYGTGGTEAFF
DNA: TGTGCCAGCAGTTACGGGACAGGGGGAACTGAAGCTTTCTTT

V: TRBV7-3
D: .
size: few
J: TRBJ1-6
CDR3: CASSLDKFGNSPLHF
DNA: TGTGCCAGCAGCTTAGACAAATTTGGGAATTCACCCCTCCACTTT

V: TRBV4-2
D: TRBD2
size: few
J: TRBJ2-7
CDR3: CASSQVWRGDSYEQYF
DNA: TGTGCCAGCAGCCAAGTTTGGCGGGGGGACTCCTACGAGCAGTACTTC

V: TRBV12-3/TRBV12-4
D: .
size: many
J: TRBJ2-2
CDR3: CASSWTANTGELFF
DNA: TGTGCCAGCAGTTGGACAGCGAACACCGGGGAGCTGTTTTTT

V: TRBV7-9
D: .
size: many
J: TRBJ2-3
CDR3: CASTTDPAYFPDTQYF
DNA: TGTGCCAGCACAACGGACCCCGCATACTTCCCGGATACGCAGTATTTT

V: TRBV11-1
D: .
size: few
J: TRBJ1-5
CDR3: CASSAGPPLAVLNQPQHF
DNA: TGTGCCAGCAGCGCAGGCCCCCCTTTGGCAGTCCTAAATCAGCCCCAGCATTTT

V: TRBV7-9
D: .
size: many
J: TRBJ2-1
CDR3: CASSLSRVPYNEQFF
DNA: TGTGCCAGCAGCTTAAGCAGGGTCCCCTACAATGAGCAGTTCTTC

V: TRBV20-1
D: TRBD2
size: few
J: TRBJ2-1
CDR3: CSARDLASGSLVNEQFF
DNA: TGCAGTGCTAGAGATTTGGCTAGCGGGAGTTTGGTCAATGAGCAGTTCTTC

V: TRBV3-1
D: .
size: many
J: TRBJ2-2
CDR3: CASSQVPGELFF
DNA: TGTGCCAGCAGCCAAGTTCCCGGGGAGCTGTTTTTT

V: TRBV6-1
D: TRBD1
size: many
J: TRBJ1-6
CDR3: CASSGDRGRSPLHF
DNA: TGTGCCAGCAGTGGGGACAGGGGACGGTCACCCCTCCACTTT

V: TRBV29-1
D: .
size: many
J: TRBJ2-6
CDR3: CSVVSGANVLTF
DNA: TGCAGCGTTGTATCTGGGGCCAACGTCCTGACTTTC

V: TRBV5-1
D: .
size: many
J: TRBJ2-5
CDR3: CASSLNQGRAQETQYF
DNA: TGCGCCAGCAGCTTGAATCAGGGGCGAGCCCAAGAGACCCAGTACTTC

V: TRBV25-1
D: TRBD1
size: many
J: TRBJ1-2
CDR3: CASSGVGGRGYTF
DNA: TGTGCCAGCAGTGGGGTAGGGGGCCGAGGCTACACCTTC

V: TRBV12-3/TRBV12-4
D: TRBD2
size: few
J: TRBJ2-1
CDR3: CASSLLAVVSNEQFF
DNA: TGTGCCAGCAGCCTTCTAGCGGTCGTATCAAATGAGCAGTTCTTC

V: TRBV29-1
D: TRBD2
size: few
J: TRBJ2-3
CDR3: CSVSERTSGGARNTQYF
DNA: TGCAGCGTTTCGGAAAGAACTAGCGGGGGGGCCCGGAATACGCAGTATTTT

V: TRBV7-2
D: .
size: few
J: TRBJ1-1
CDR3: CASSLGQGLIMNTEAFF
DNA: TGTGCCAGCAGCTTAGGTCAGGGTCTCATTATGAACACTGAAGCTTTCTTT

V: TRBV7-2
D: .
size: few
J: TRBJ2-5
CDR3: CASSFGISQETQYF
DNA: TGTGCCAGCAGCTTCGGCATTTCACAGGAGACCCAGTACTTC

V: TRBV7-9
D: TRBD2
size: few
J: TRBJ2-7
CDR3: CASSATSGSKNTYEQYF
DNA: TGTGCCAGCAGCGCGACTAGCGGGAGTAAAAACACCTACGAGCAGTACTTC

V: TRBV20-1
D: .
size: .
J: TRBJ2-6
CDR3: CSASRLQGHSSGANVLTF
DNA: TGCAGTGCTAGTCGGCTCCAGGGGCACAGCTCTGGGGCCAACGTCCTGACTTTC

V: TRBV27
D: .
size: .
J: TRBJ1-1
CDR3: CASRKLGLNTEAFF
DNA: TGTGCCAGCAGAAAGTTGGGATTGAACACTGAAGCTTTCTTT

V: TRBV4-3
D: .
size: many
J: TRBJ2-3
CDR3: CASSQGAWTTDTQYF
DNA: TGCGCCAGCAGCCAAGGGGCCTGGACTACAGATACGCAGTATTTT

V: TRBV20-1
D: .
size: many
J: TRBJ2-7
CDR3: CSASRYEQYF
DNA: TGCAGTGCTAGTCGCTACGAGCAGTACTTC

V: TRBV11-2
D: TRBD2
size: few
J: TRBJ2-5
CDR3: CASSPRERGGLETQYF
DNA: TGTGCCAGCAGCCCCCGAGAGCGGGGGGGCCTAGAGACCCAGTACTTC

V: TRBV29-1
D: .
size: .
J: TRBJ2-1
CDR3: CSVSSGYGEQFF
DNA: TGCAGCGTTTCTTCTGGGTACGGTGAGCAGTTCTTC

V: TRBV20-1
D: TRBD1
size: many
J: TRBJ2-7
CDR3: CSARDPGQGDYEQYF
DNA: TGCAGTGCTAGAGATCCCGGACAGGGGGACTACGAGCAGTACTTC

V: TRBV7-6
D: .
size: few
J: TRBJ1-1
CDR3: CASSLDSGFGAFF
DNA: TGTGCCAGCAGCTTAGATTCAGGGTTCGGAGCTTTCTTT

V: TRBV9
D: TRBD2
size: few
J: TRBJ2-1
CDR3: CASSASLAGGTYNEQFF
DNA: TGTGCCAGCAGCGCCTCCCTAGCGGGAGGGACCTACAATGAGCAGTTCTTC

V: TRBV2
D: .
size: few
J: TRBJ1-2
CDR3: CASIEVIDYGYTF
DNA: TGTGCCAGCATAGAAGTCATAGATTATGGCTACACCTTC

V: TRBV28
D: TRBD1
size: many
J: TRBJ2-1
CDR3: CASSLPGQLNEQFF
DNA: TGTGCCAGCAGTTTACCGGGACAGCTCAATGAGCAGTTCTTC

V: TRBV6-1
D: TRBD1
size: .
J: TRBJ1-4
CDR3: CASRGRQGSHEKLFF
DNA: TGTGCCAGCAGGGGGAGACAGGGCAGTCATGAAAAACTGTTTTTT

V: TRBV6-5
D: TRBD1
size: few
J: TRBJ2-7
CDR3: CASSTDRGRGNEQYF
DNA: TGTGCCAGCAGTACTGACAGGGGAAGAGGGAACGAGCAGTACTTC